This T cell receptor (beta chain) was identified during a study of T cell repertoires in cytomegalovirus infection. Whole-study context: Public TCR beta signatures marked donors with CMV infection and the matching HLA. Study-wide results and caveats: Across the ex vivo response, the dominant clonotypes were HLA-C-restricted CMV-specific TCR beta clonotypes. There were carriers of CMV plus the relevant HLA, and cumulative public TCR beta family frequency identified them.

This CDR3 region has 15 residues. CDR1 SGHTA and CDR2 FQGTGA come from the germline V gene. The ends were cut back, 3 bases at V and 9 bases at J, with 18 bases in the middle. This clonotype was found a few times. Its antigen is undetermined. Via MiXCR, TCRdb re-called the reads, giving one row per CDR3 protein. The table lists some 450,000 distinct CDR3 sequences, approximately 30% of them singletons. The chain recombines TRBV7-3 with TRBJ2-1, with D possibly being TRBD2 (5 bases). Source material: PBMCs. This clonotype originated in a human donor in good health (CMV status not recorded). Some clones in this sample may be carry-over from other donors' samples. CDR3 sequence reads: CASSFTTGMSGEQFF. The CDR3 nucleotides are TGTGCCAGCAGCTTTACAACCGGGATGTCCGGTGAGCAGTTCTTC.